The clone carrying this T cell receptor (beta chain) was detected ten times or more. The CDR3 consists of 15 residues. Germline V gene data show CDR1 as SNHLY and CDR2 as FYNNEI. The V segment lost 6 bases and the J segment 7 bases; nucleotides outside the gene matches: 12. Whenever a sample was processed, at least 6.5 million PBMCs were isolated. The sample is drawn from a study of blood T cells in healthy people across ages. Study-level information: Template switching picked up about one barcoded beta molecule for each two T cells.

The second PCR ran roughly 7 to 11 cycles with a sample-barcoded 5' primer and J-beta primers. A single record per CDR3 protein comes from TCRdb applying MiXCR to the 5' RACE reads. Of around 900,000 distinct CDR3 sequences detected, around 28% appear once; the ten largest clones hold 15% to 20%. The sequence was obtained from a woman of 80 years or more in good health. The chain employs TRBV2 and TRBJ1-2, with 9 bases fitting TRBD1. Sequencing input: blood. DNA of the CDR3: TGTGCCAGCAGGGACACTCGGACAGGGGCATCTGGCTACACCTTC. Protein sequence: CASRDTRTGASGYTF. Full variable domain (remainder filled in from reference TRBV2 and TRBJ1-2): EPEVTQTPSHQVTQMGQEVILRCVPISNHLYFYWYRQILGQKVEFLVSFYNNEISEKSEIFDDQFSVERPDGSNFTLKIRSTKLEDSAMYFCASRDTRTGASGYTFGSGTRLTVV.